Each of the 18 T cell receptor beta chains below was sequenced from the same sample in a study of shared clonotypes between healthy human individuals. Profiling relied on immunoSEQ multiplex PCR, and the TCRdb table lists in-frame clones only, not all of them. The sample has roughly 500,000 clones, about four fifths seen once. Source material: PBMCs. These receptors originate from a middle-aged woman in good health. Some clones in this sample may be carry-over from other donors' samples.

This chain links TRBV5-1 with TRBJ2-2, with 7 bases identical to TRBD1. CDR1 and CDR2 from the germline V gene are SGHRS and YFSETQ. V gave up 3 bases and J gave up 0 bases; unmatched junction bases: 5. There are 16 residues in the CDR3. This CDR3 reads CASSSLGQTNTGELFF. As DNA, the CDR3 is TGCGCCAGCAGCTCCCTGGGACAGACGAACACCGGGGAGCTGTTTTTT.

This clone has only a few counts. The CDR3 region is CASSFAGFTDTQYF. In DNA form, the CDR3 reads TGCGCCAGCAGCTTTGCGGGTTTCACAGATACGCAGTATTTT. J is TRBJ2-3 and V is TRBV5-1, with a tentative D call TRBD2 (5 bases). V lost 2 bases and J lost 2, with 9 bases in between. This CDR3 comprises 14 residues. Per the germline V gene, CDR1 is SGHRS and CDR2 is YFSETQ.

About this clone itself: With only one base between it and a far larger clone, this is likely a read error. The CDR3 reads CASSLATGYGYTF. DNA of the CDR3: TGTGCCAGCAGCTTGGCAACCGGCTATGGCTACACCTTC. The genes are TRBV5-4 and TRBJ1-2, with D unresolved. CDR3 length: 13 residues. Germline CDR1 SGHNT, CDR2 YYREEE (reference sequence). Trimming cost V 0 bases and J 4 bases, with 7 bases left between them.

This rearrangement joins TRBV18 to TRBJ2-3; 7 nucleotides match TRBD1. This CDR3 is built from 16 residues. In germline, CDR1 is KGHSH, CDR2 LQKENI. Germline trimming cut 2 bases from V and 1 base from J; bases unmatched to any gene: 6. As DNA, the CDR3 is TGTGCCAGCTCACCATCGAGAGGGACAGGCACAGATACGCAGTATTTT. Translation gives CASSPSRGTGTDTQYF.

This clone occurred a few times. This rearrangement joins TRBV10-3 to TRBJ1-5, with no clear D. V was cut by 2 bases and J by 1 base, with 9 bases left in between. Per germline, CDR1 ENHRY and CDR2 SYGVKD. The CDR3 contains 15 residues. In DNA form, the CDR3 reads TGTGCCATCAGTGAGAGCCTACTCAGCAATCAGCCCCAGCATTTT. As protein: CAISESLLSNQPQHF.

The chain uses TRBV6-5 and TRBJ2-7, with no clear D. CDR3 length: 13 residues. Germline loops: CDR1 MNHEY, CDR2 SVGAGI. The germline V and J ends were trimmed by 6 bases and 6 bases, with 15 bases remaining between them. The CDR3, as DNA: TGTGCCAGCAGGGCTCCGCTGACGGGCGAGCAGTACTTC. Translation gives CASRAPLTGEQYF.

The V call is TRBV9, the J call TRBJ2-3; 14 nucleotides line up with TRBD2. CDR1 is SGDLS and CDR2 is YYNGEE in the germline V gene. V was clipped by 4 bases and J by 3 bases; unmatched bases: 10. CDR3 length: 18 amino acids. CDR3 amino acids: CASSSGLAGGTGTDTQYF. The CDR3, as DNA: TGTGCCAGCAGCTCCGGACTAGCGGGAGGAACCGGGACAGATACGCAGTATTTT. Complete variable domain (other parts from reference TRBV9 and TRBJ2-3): DSGVTQTPKHLITATGQRVTLRCSPRSGDLSVYWYQQSLDQGLQFLIQYYNGEERAKGNILERFSAQQFPDLHSELNLSSLELGDSALYFCASSSGLAGGTGTDTQYFGPGTRLTVL.

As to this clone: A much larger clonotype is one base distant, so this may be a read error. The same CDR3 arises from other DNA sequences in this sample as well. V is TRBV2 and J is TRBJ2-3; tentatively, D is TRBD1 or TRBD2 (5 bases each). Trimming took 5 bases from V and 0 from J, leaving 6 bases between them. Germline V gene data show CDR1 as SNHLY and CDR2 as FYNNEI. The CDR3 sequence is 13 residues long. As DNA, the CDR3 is TGTGCCAGCAGTCGGGACAGCACAGATACGCAGTATTTT. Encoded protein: CASSRDSTDTQYF.

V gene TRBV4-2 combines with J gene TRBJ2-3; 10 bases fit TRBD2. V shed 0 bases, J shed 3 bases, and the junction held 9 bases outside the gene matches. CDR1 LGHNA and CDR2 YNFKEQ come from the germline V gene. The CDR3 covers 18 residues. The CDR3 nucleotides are TGTGCCAGCAGCCAAGATTCGCTAGCGGGAGTGGAGACAGATACGCAGTATTTT. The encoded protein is CASSQDSLAGVETDTQYF.

CDR3 DNA sequence: TGCAGCGTTGTCCCGGGATTGTCCTACAATGAGCAGTTCTTC. Its protein is CSVVPGLSYNEQFF. The rearrangement joins TRBV29-1 to TRBJ2-1, with D tentatively TRBD2 (5 bases). Trimming left V 4 bases short and J 1 base short, with 11 bases between. CDR1 is SQVTM, CDR2 ANQGSEA, per germline. This CDR3 contains 14 residues.

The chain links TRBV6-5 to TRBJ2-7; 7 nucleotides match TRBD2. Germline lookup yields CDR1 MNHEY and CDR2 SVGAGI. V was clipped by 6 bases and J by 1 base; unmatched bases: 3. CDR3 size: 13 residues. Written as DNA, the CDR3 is TGTGCCAGCAGGGCTAGCGGATCCTACGAGCAGTACTTC. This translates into CASRASGSYEQYF.

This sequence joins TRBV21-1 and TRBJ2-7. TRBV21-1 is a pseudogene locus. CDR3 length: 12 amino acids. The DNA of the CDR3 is TGTGCCAGCACCCCAACCCCGTGCGAGCAGTACTTC. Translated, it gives CASTPTPCEQYF.

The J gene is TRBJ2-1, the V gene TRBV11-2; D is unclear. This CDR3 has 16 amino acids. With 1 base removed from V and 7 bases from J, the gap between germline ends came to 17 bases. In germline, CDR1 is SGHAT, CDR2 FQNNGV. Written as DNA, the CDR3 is TGTGCCAGCAGCTTAGGTCCAGCAGGTGTTGGTAATGAGCAGTTCTTC. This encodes CASSLGPAGVGNEQFF.

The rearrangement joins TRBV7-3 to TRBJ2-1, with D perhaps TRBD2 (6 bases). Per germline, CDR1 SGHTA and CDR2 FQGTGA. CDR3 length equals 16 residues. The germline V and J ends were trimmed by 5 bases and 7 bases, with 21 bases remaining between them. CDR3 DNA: TGTGCCAGCAGCCCTCAATGGGCGGGAACGATAAATGAGCAGTTCTTC. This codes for CASSPQWAGTINEQFF.

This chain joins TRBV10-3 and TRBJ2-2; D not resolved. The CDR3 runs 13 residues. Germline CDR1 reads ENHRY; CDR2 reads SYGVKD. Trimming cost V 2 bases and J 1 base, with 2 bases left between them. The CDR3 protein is CAISELNTGELFF. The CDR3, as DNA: TGTGCCATCAGTGAGCTGAACACCGGGGAGCTGTTTTTT.

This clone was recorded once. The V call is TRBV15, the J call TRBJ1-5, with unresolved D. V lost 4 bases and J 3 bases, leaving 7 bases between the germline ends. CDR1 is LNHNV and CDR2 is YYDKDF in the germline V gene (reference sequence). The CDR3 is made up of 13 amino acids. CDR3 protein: CATSTANNQPQHF. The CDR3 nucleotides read TGTGCCACCAGCACAGCAAACAATCAGCCCCAGCATTTT.

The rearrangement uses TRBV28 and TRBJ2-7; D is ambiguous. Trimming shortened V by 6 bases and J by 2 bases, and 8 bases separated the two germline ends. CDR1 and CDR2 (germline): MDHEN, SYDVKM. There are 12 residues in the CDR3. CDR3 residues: CASSHPPYEQYF. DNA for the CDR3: TGTGCCAGCAGCCATCCACCCTACGAGCAGTACTTC.

The chain's CDR3 is CASRGGTGIGTDTQYF. Written as DNA, the CDR3 is TGTGCCAGTAGGGGAGGGACAGGGATCGGGACAGATACGCAGTATTTT. This chain uses TRBV19 with TRBJ2-3, with 9 positions matching TRBD1. Germline V lookup: CDR1 LNHDA, CDR2 SQIVND (reference sequence). The CDR3 spans 16 residues. V was clipped by 6 bases and J by 3 bases; unmatched bases: 10.